This T cell receptor beta chain was obtained from a study of cytomegalovirus exposure and HLA in healthy donors. Broader study findings: Most sequenced TCRs were rare (though some public TCRs occurred in many donors). According to the study, 160 or so TCR beta chains were cytomegalovirus-associated. About 87% or about 30% of the time was how often most TCR beta V segments were productive, according to an earlier analysis. In a later analysis, TCR beta V- and J-gene trimming was associated with a missense DCLRE1C variant.

The PCR had 60 Vbeta and 13 Jbeta primers. Profiling relied on immunoSEQ multiplex PCR, and the TCRdb table lists in-frame clones only, not all of them. The profile shows 100,000 to 120,000 clones, more than 70% of them singletons. On this clone itself: Its antigen is as yet unknown.

CDR1 is LNHNV, CDR2 YYDKDF, per germline (reference sequence). This CDR3 contains 13 residues. The V end was cut by 4 bases, the J end by 2 bases, with 9 bases between. The source material was PBMCs. The clonotype was recovered from a woman aged 55-69 years in good health and CMV-seropositive. V is TRBV15 and J is TRBJ2-7, with D hard to call. CDR3 sequence (DNA): TGTGCCACCAGCATTAGCCCAACCTACGAGCAGTACTTC. This gives the protein CATSISPTYEQYF.